The rows below give T cell receptor beta chains drawn from one sample of a study of technical replicates of blood from a handful of donors. The protocol was immunoSEQ multiplex PCR, while the TCRdb copy is restricted to in-frame clones and leaves out a portion. The profile shows 56,000 or so clones, around 93% of them singletons. Sequencing was carried out using PBMCs. All receptors come from a human donor in good health. Some clones in this sample may be carry-over from other donors' samples. The CDR3 runs from the conserved cysteine through the conserved F or W. D genes are given only for firm matches. Clone size appears in some rows only: once, few, many, or a class for an expanded clone.

.	.	TRBV7-7	TRBJ2-1	TGTGCCAGCAACTCAGGGGTTGGCAATGAGCAGTTCTTC	CASNSGVGNEQFF
.	.	TRBV27	TRBJ1-2	TGTGCCAGCAGTTTTGCGGGAAGCTATGGCTACACCTTC	CASSFAGSYGYTF
.	TRBD2	TRBV7-9	TRBJ2-1	TGTGCCAGCAGCGGGGGGACTAGCGGCGAATACAATGAGCAGTTCTTC	CASSGGTSGEYNEQFF
.	.	TRBV7-2	TRBJ2-5	TGTGCCAGCAGCTTAGTCGTGACCCAGTACTTC	CASSLVVTQYF
.	.	TRBV12-5	TRBJ2-7	TGTGCTAGTGGCCCGACACAGTCCTACGAGCAGTACTTC	CASGPTQSYEQYF
.	TRBD1	TRBV19	TRBJ1-5	TGTGCCAGTAGATCCGGGACAGGGGGCAATCAGCCCCAGCATTTT	CASRSGTGGNQPQHF
few	TRBD1	TRBV4-1	TRBJ1-1	TGCGCCAGCAGCCTAGAGACAGGGGGCTTCCTAGGGCGCACTGAAGCTTTCTTT	CASSLETGGFLGRTEAFF
.	.	TRBV27	TRBJ2-2	TGTGCCAGCAGTTTATGGGGACAGAACACCGGGGAGCTGTTTTTT	CASSLWGQNTGELFF
.	TRBD1	TRBV19	TRBJ1-4	TGTGCCAGTAGTACGGACAGGACAACTAATGAAAAACTGTTTTTT	CASSTDRTTNEKLFF
.	TRBD2	TRBV4-1	TRBJ2-3	TGCGCCAGCAGCCAAGGCAGTCGCGGGGGGAGCACAGATACGCAGTATTTT	CASSQGSRGGSTDTQYF
.	TRBD2	TRBV7-9	TRBJ2-2	TGTGCCAGCAGCTCAGGGACTAGCGGGGGAACCGGGGAGCTGTTTTTT	CASSSGTSGGTGELFF
.	TRBD1	TRBV11-2	TRBJ2-3	TGTGCCAGCAGCCGCCAAACAGGGGGCACAGATACGCAGTATTTT	CASSRQTGGTDTQYF
once	.	TRBV13	TRBJ2-7	TGTGCCAGCAGCTTAGAAGGGGTCGACCACGAGCAGTACTTC	CASSLEGVDHEQYF
.	TRBD1	TRBV15	TRBJ1-5	TGTGCCACCGCAGTAGACAGGGCCAATCAGCCCCAGCATTTT	CATAVDRANQPQHF
.	TRBD2	TRBV7-2	TRBJ2-3	TGTGCCAGCAGTTACCACCGCCGGGGGGGCGTCGATACGCAGTATTTT	CASSYHRRGGVDTQYF
medium-sized	TRBD2	TRBV2	TRBJ2-7	TGTGCCAGCACCTTCGGGCTAGCGGGACCGGGCTACGAGCAGTACTTC	CASTFGLAGPGYEQYF
.	TRBD1	TRBV13	TRBJ1-1	TGTGCCAGCAGCTTAAGAAGGACAGGCACGAACACTGAAGCTTTCTTT	CASSLRRTGTNTEAFF
.	TRBD1	TRBV7-9	TRBJ2-7	TGTGCCAGCAGCCCGAGGACAGGGTTTGGTAACGAGCAGTACTTC	CASSPRTGFGNEQYF
.	TRBD1	TRBV15	TRBJ2-4	TGTGCCACCAGCCCAGGGACAGGGGAGGGCATTCAGTACTTC	CATSPGTGEGIQYF
.	.	TRBV2	TRBJ2-7	TGTGCCAGCAGACTAGAGGGCTACGAGCAGTACTTC	CASRLEGYEQYF
few	.	TRBV19	TRBJ2-7	TGTGCCAGTAGTACCGGACTACCCGGGGGGCAGCAGTACTTC	CASSTGLPGGQQYF
.	.	TRBV5-4	TRBJ1-5	TGTGCCAGCAGCAGCGGGGGCGCGGGTCAGCCCCAGCATTTT	CASSSGGAGQPQHF
.	TRBD2	TRBV6-1	TRBJ2-1	TGTGCCAGCAGTTCGAGGTGGGAGGGTTACAATGAGCAGTTCTTC	CASSSRWEGYNEQFF
.	TRBD1	TRBV10-3	TRBJ1-1	TGTGCCACGCTTTGGACAGGGAAAAGGGGCACTGAAGCTTTCTTT	CATLWTGKRGTEAFF
.	.	TRBV11-3	TRBJ2-2	TGTGCCAGCAGCACCGAGACCGGGGAGCTGTTTTTT	CASSTETGELFF
once	.	TRBV5-1	TRBJ2-5	TGCGCCAGCAGCTTTCCGACAGGAGAAGAGACCCAGTACTTC	CASSFPTGEETQYF
.	TRBD2	TRBV30	TRBJ2-5	TGTGCCTGGAGGGGACTAGCGAGGGAGACCCAGTACTTC	CAWRGLARETQYF
.	TRBD1	TRBV13	TRBJ2-7	TGTGCCAGCAGCTTATACCCGGGACAGGGAACCTACGAGCAGTACTTC	CASSLYPGQGTYEQYF
.	.	TRBV11-2	TRBJ2-7	TGTGCCAGCAGCTTAGATACCCAGTACGAGCAGTACTTC	CASSLDTQYEQYF
.	TRBD1	TRBV2	TRBJ1-5	TGTGCCAGCAGTGGACAGGGATCCGATCAGCCCCAGCATTTT	CASSGQGSDQPQHF
once	TRBD1	TRBV15	TRBJ1-4	TGTGCCACCAGCAGAGGACAGGGGGCGCGGGAAAAACTGTTTTTT	CATSRGQGAREKLFF
.	.	TRBV6-1	TRBJ1-2	TGTGCCAGCAGCCAGTCGGGGTATGGCTACACCTTC	CASSQSGYGYTF
.	.	TRBV7-9	TRBJ2-7	TGTGCCCTCGAAGGGGCAGGGGCCTCCTACGAGCAGTACTTC	CALEGAGASYEQYF
.	TRBD2	TRBV30	TRBJ2-1	TGTGCCTGGAGATCCGGGGGGGCCTACAATGAGCAGTTCTTC	CAWRSGGAYNEQFF
.	.	TRBV13	TRBJ1-2	TGTGCCAGCAGCCCGATTGCGGACTATGGCTACACCTTC	CASSPIADYGYTF
.	.	TRBV2	TRBJ1-2	TGTGCCAGCAGAGTTAGCCTCAGTCCTCGGGAGTACACCTTC	CASRVSLSPREYTF
once	TRBD1	TRBV7-2	TRBJ1-4	TGTGCCAGCAGCCCGTCCCTAGCGGGACAGGTAAATGAAAAACTGTTTTTT	CASSPSLAGQVNEKLFF
.	TRBD2	TRBV4-3	TRBJ2-7	TGCGCCAGCAGCCAAGGAATCCTCTGGCGGGAGCTTCCCTCCTACGAGCAGTACTTC	CASSQGILWRELPSYEQYF
once	.	TRBV29-1	TRBJ1-5	TGCAGCGGGGTACAGGGAGTTGTGACTCAGCCCCAGCATTTT	CSGVQGVVTQPQHF
.	TRBD1	TRBV10-3	TRBJ1-1	TGTGCCACTTCGACAGGGAATGGAAACACTGAAGCTTTCTTT	CATSTGNGNTEAFF